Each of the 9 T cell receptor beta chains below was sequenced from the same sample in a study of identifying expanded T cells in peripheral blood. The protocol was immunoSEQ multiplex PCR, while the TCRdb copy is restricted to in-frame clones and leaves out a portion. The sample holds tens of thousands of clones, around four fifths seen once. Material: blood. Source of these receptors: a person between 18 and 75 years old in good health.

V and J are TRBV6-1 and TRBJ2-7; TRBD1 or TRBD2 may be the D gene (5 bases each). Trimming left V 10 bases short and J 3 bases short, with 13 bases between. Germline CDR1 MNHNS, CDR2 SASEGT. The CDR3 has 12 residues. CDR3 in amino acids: CAIQRGSYEQYV. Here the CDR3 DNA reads TGTGCCATACAACGGGGCAGCTACGAGCAGTACGTC.

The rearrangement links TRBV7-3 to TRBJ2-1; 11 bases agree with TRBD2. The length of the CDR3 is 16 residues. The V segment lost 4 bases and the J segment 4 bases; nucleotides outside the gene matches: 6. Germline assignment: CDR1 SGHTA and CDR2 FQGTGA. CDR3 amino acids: CASSSRSGGEYNEQFF. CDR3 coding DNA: TGTGCCAGCAGCTCCCGTAGCGGGGGGGAATACAATGAGCAGTTCTTC.

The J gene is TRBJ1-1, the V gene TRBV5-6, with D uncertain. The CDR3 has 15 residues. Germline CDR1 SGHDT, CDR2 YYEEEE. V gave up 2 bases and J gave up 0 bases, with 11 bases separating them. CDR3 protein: CASSLGLGLNTEAFF. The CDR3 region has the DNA TGTGCCAGCAGCTTAGGACTCGGCCTGAACACTGAAGCTTTCTTT.

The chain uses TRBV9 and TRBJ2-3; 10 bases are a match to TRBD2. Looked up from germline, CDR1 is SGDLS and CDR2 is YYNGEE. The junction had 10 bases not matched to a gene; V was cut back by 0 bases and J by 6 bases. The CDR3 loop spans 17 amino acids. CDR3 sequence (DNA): TGTGCCAGCAGCGTAGCTGGCCCAGCGGGAGGGGCGGATACGCAGTATTTT. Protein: CASSVAGPAGGADTQYF.

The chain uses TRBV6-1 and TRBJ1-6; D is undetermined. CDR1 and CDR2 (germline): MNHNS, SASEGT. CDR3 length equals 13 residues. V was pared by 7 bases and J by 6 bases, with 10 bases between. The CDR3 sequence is CASMADTNSPLHF. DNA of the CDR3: TGTGCCAGCATGGCGGATACTAATTCACCCCTCCACTTT.

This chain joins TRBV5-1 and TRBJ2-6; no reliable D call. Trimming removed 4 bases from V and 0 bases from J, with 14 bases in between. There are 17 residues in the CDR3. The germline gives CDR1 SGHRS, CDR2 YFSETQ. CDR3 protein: CASSLGSTGSGANVLTF. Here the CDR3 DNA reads TGCGCCAGCAGCCTAGGGTCGACGGGCTCTGGGGCCAACGTCCTGACTTTC.

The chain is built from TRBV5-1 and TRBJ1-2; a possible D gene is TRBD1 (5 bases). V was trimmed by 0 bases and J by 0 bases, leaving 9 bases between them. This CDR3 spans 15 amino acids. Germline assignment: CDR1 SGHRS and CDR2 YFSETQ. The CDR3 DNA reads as TGCGCCAGCAGCTTGGACCCAGGGACTAACTATGGCTACACCTTC. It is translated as CASSLDPGTNYGYTF.

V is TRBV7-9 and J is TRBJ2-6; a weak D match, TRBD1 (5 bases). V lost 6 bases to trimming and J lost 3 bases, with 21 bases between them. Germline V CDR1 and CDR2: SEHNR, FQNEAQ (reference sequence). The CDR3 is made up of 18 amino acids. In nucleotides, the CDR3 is TGTGCCAGCAGACAACGCTCGGGCAGGGTGCTTGGGGCCAACGTCCTGACTTTC. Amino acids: CASRQRSGRVLGANVLTF. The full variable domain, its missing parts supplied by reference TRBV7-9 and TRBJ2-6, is DTGVSQNPRHKITKRGQNVTFRCDPISEHNRLYWYRQTLGQGPEFLTYFQNEAQLEKSRLLSDRFSAERPKGSFSTLEIQRTEQGDSAMYLCASRQRSGRVLGANVLTFGAGSRLTVL.

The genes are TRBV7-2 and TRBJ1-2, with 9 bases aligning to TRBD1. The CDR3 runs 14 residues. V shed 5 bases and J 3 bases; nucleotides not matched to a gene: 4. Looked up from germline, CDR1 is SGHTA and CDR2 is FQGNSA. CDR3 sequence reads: CASSAGQGYYGYTF. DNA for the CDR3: TGTGCCAGCAGCGCGGGACAGGGTTACTATGGCTACACCTTC. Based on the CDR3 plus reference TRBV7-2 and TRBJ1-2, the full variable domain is GAGVSQSPSNKVTEKGKDVELRCDPISGHTALYWYRQSLGQGLEFLIYFQGNSAPDKSGLPSDRFSAERTGGSVSTLTIQRTQQEDSAVYLCASSAGQGYYGYTFGSGTRLTVV.